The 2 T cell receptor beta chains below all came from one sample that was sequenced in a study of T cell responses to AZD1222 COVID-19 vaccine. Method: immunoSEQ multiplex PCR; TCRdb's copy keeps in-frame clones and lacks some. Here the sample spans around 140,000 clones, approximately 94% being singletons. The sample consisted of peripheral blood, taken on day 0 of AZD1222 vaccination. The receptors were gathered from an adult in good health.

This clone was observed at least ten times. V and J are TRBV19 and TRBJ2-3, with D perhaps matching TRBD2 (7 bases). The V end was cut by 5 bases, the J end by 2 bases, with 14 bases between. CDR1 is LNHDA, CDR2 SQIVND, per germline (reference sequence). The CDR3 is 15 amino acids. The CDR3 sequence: CASSFRGASTDTQYF. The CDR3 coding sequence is TGTGCCAGTAGTTTCCGGGGGGCTTCCACAGATACGCAGTATTTT.

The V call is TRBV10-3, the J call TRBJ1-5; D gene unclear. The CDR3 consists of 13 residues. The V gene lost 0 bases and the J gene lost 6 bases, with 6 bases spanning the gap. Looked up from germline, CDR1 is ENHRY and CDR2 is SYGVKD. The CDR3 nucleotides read TGTGCCATCAGTGAGTCTGCGGCTCAGCCCCAGCATTTT. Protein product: CAISESAAQPQHF.